These 15 T cell receptor beta chains share one sample of origin, sequenced in a study of control samples from healthy donors and cancer patients. Assay: immunoSEQ multiplex PCR; the TCRdb copy retains only in-frame clones and omits some. The sample lists around 130,000 clones, more than 80% seen once, with 2% to 2.5% in the top ten. Material: blood. These receptors came from a man aged 18 to 35 in good health.

The chain carries TRBV4-1 and TRBJ2-7; 10 bases are shared with TRBD2. V was clipped by 1 base and J by 2 bases; unmatched bases: 11. The V gene's germline CDR1 is MGHRA and CDR2 YSYEKL. CDR3 length: 18 residues. CDR3 in DNA: TGCGCCAGCAGCCAAGGTGGGGCAACTAGCGGGACCCCCTACGAGCAGTACGTC. Translation: CASSQGGATSGTPYEQYV.

V and J are TRBV10-2 and TRBJ2-7, with D maybe TRBD1 (5 bases). V dropped 4 bases and J dropped 3 bases, with 13 bases sitting between them. The length of the CDR3 is 14 residues. CDR1 WSHSY and CDR2 SAAADI come from the germline V gene. The CDR3 protein is CASSGPGQGYEQYF. DNA of the CDR3: TGCGCCAGCAGTGGCCCTGGGCAGGGCTACGAGCAGTACTTC.

The chain combines TRBV19 with TRBJ2-7, with 11 bases aligning to TRBD2. V dropped 5 bases and J dropped 6; count of bases not matched to a gene: 9. This CDR3 contains 15 residues. The germline V gene has CDR1 LNHDA and CDR2 SQIVND (reference sequence). The CDR3 region is CASSHGTSGPGEQYF. The CDR3 nucleotides are TGTGCCAGTAGTCACGGGACTAGCGGACCGGGCGAGCAGTACTTC.

V and J are TRBV12-3 or TRBV12-4 and TRBJ2-1; tentatively, D is TRBD2 (6 bases). CDR3 size: 11 residues. Trimming pared 3 bases from V and 13 bases from J, leaving 10 bases between. The CDR3 nucleotides read TGTGCCAGCAGTTTTTGGGACTCTCAGTTCTTC. This sequence encodes CASSFWDSQFF.

The CDR3 region is CASSQLVGVDTGELFF. In nucleotides, the CDR3 is TGCGCCAGCAGCCAATTAGTCGGCGTCGACACCGGGGAGCTGTTTTTT. This sequence joins TRBV4-1 and TRBJ2-2, with D uncertain. The V end lost 2 bases, the J end lost 3 bases, and 13 bases lay between the germline ends. The CDR3 covers 16 residues. Germline-derived CDR1 and CDR2 are MGHRA and YSYEKL.

This clone occurred once. The rearrangement joins TRBV27 to TRBJ1-5; D uncertain. CDR3 length equals 17 residues. CDR1 and CDR2 (germline): MNHEY, SMNVEV (reference sequence). V lost 2 bases, J lost 0 bases, and 14 bases lay in between. The CDR3 DNA is TGTGCCAGCAGTTTAGTTTCAGGCGGGAATAGCAATCAGCCCCAGCATTTT. Amino acids: CASSLVSGGNSNQPQHF.

The chain recombines TRBV15 with TRBJ2-7; D is undetermined. CDR1 is LNHNV and CDR2 is YYDKDF in the germline V gene (reference sequence). This CDR3 has 16 amino acids. The V gene lost 0 bases and the J gene lost 4 bases, with 16 bases spanning the gap. CDR3 region: CATSRDLGPVSYEQYF. The CDR3 nucleotides are TGTGCCACCAGCAGAGACCTAGGACCAGTTTCATACGAGCAGTACTTC.

The chain links TRBV27 to TRBJ1-3; perhaps TRBD1 as D (6 bases). The CDR3 is made up of 14 amino acids. From germline, CDR1 is MNHEY and CDR2 SMNVEV (reference sequence). V lost 4 bases, J lost 0 bases, and 7 bases lay in between. The CDR3 spells CASSSGASGNTIYF. Written as DNA, the CDR3 is TGTGCCAGCAGTTCAGGGGCCTCTGGAAACACCATATATTTT.

The chain has TRBV19 and TRBJ2-5; either TRBD1 or TRBD2 may fit D (5 bases each). Trimming took 6 bases from V and 5 from J, leaving 19 bases between them. The CDR3 extends over 15 amino acids. In germline, CDR1 is LNHDA, CDR2 SQIVND (reference sequence). CDR3 sequence reads: CASRRTGTQGETQYF. The DNA of the CDR3 is TGTGCCAGTAGAAGAACCGGGACCCAGGGCGAGACCCAGTACTTC.

J is TRBJ2-3 and V is TRBV30; 9 bases align to TRBD1. The germline CDR1 and CDR2 sequences are GTSNPN and SVGIG (reference sequence). The V segment lost 2 bases and the J segment 6 bases; nucleotides outside the gene matches: 3. The CDR3 has 13 amino acids. Here the CDR3 DNA reads TGTGCCTGGAGTTCCGGGACAGGGGATACGCAGTATTTT. It codes for CAWSSGTGDTQYF.

The rearrangement uses TRBV24-1 and TRBJ2-1, with 10 bases lining up with TRBD2. This CDR3 is 16 amino acids long. Looked up from germline, CDR1 is KGHDR and CDR2 is SFDVKD. The trim removed 5 bases at V and 3 bases at J, leaving 6 bases unmatched. The CDR3: CATSGLAGADYNEQFF. As DNA, the CDR3 is TGTGCCACCAGTGGTCTAGCGGGAGCCGACTACAATGAGCAGTTCTTC.

The chain has TRBV11-2 and TRBJ2-3; D gene unclear. Germline CDR1 reads SGHAT; CDR2 reads FQNNGV. V lost 5 bases and J 2 bases, leaving 17 bases between the germline ends. The CDR3 runs 16 residues. CDR3 nucleotides: TGTGCCAGCAGCCGAGGACGCCACCTGTACACAGATACGCAGTATTTT. Encoded protein: CASSRGRHLYTDTQYF.

This sequence joins TRBV11-3 and TRBJ2-7, with 9 positions matching TRBD2. The CDR3 is made up of 20 amino acids. The germline gives CDR1 SGHNT, CDR2 YENEEA. The junction had 17 bases not matched to a gene; V was cut back by 2 bases and J by 0 bases. CDR3 amino acids: CASSLTWREGITGNSYEQYV. The DNA of the CDR3 is TGTGCCAGCAGCTTAACTTGGCGGGAGGGGATCACAGGTAACTCCTACGAGCAGTACGTC.

This clone was observed once. V gene TRBV9 combines with J gene TRBJ1-5; 9 bases match TRBD1. Germline CDR1 SGDLS, CDR2 YYNGEE. The length of the CDR3 is 16 residues. J lost 6 bases, V lost 3 bases, and 10 bases had no gene match. CDR3 residues: CASSAGTGWEGQPQHF. The CDR3 bases are TGTGCCAGCAGCGCCGGGACAGGGTGGGAAGGTCAGCCCCAGCATTTT.

This chain uses TRBV7-6 with TRBJ2-2; D might be TRBD1 or TRBD2, each matching 5 bases. Trimming removed 3 bases from V and 1 base from J, with 9 bases in between. The CDR3 consists of 15 residues. The germline V gene has CDR1 SGHVS and CDR2 FNYEAQ. This CDR3 reads CASSFQGENTGELFF. Here the CDR3 DNA reads TGTGCCAGCAGCTTCCAGGGAGAGAACACCGGGGAGCTGTTTTTT.